This T cell receptor (beta chain) emerged from a study of persistence of HIV-infected CD4 T cells. The libraries were made with immunoSEQ version 4 in survey mode. TCRdb keeps only in-frame clones here, not all; method: immunoSEQ multiplex PCR. The profile covers about 36,000 clones, with roughly 84% appearing a single time and 5% to 6.5% taken by the ten largest. The stimulus was an HIV-1 Gag 15-mer peptide pool, approximately 0.93 ug/peptide/mL. CD40L/CD69 double-negative CD45RO-high memory CD4+ T cells were collected. CD8+ T cells were removed from PBMCs prior to stimulation. V lost 8 bases and J lost 3, with 7 bases in between. From germline, CDR1 is GTSNPN and CDR2 SVGIG (reference sequence). CDR3 size: 10 residues. For this clone: Its antigen is not identified.

This TCR came from an adult with HIV. The donor label of this sample is uncertain. The chain is built from TRBV30 and TRBJ2-5; D call uncertain. The specimen comprised cultured CD4+ T cells from PBMCs, sampled from a patient who received antiretroviral therapy. The CDR3 here is CAALKETQYF. CDR3 coding DNA: TGTGCCGCCCTTAAAGAGACCCAGTACTTC.